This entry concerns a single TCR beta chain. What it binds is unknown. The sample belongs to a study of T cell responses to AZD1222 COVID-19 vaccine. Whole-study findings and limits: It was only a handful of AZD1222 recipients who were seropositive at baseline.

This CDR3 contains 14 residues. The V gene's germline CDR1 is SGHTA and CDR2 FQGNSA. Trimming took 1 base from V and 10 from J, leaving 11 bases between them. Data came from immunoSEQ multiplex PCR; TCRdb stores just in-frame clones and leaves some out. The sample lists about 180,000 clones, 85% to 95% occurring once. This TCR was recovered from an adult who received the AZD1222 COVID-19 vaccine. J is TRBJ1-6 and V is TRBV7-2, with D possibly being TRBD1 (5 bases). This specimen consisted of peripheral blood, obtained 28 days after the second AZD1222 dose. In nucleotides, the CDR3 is TGTGCCAGCAGCTTAGGGACCTGGGGCTCACCCCTCCACTTT. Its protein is CASSLGTWGSPLHF.